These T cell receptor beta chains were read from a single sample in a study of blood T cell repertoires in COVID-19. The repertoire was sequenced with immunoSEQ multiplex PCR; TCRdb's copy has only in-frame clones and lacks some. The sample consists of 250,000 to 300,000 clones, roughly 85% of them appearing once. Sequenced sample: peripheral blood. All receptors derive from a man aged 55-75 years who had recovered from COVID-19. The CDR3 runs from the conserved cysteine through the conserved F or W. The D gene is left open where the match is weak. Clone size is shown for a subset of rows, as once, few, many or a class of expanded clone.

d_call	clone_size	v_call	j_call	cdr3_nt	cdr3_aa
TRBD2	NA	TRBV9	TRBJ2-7	TGTGCCAGCAGCGTAGGAAGACTAGCGGGAGAGCAGTACTTC	CASSVGRLAGEQYF
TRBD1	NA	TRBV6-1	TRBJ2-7	TGTGCCAGCAGTGACAACTGGGACAGGTCCTACGAGCAGTACTTC	CASSDNWDRSYEQYF
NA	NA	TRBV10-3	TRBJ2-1	TGTGCCATCAGTGAGTTGGGCCCTGGGAATGAGCAGTTCTTC	CAISELGPGNEQFF
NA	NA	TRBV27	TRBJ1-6	TGTGCCAGCAGCCCTCTGGTTTTGAGCTCCTATAATTCACCCCTCCACTTT	CASSPLVLSSYNSPLHF
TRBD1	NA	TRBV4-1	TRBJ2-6	TGCGCCAGCAGCTTTAAGAGTTCCGGGACAGGGGACTCTGGGGCCAACGTCCTGACTTTC	CASSFKSSGTGDSGANVLTF
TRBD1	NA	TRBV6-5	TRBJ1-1	TGTGCCAGCAGTTACCGAAAAACGGGACAGGGGGCTGAAGCTTTCTTT	CASSYRKTGQGAEAFF
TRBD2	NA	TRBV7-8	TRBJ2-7	TGTGCCAGCAGCTTGGGAGGGTTCGACCACGAGCAGTACTTC	CASSLGGFDHEQYF
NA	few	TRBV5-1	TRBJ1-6	TGCGCCAGCAGTTCACAGGGAGGGAATTCACCCCTCCACTTT	CASSSQGGNSPLHF
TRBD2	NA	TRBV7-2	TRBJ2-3	TGTGCCAGCAGCCCACGTGGGGGGGGTGGGGCAGATACGCAGTATTTT	CASSPRGGGGADTQYF
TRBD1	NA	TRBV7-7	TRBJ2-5	TGTGCTAGCAGCAAGGACAGGGCATCGGAGACCCAGTACTTC	CASSKDRASETQYF
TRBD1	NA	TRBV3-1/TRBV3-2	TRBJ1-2	TGTGCCAGCAGCCAGGGACAGATGTATGGCTACACCTTC	CASSQGQMYGYTF
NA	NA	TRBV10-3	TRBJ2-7	TGTGCCATCAATAAAGACACCTCCTCCTACGAGCAGTACTTC	CAINKDTSSYEQYF
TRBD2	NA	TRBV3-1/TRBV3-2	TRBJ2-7	TGTGCCAGCAGCCCCTTTAGAGCGGGGGCGGGCGAGCAGTACTTC	CASSPFRAGAGEQYF
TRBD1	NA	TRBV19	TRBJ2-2	TGTGCCAGTATCCGAGGGACAGTAAACACCGGGGAGCTGTTTTTT	CASIRGTVNTGELFF
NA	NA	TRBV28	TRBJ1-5	TGTGCCAGCAGCGGAGGAGGGAATCAGCCCCAGCATTTT	CASSGGGNQPQHF
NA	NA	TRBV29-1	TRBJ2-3	TGCAGCGTCCATGAGCCGGGGGGCCCCACAGATACGCAGTATTTT	CSVHEPGGPTDTQYF
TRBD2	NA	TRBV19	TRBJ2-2	TGTGCCAGTTCAAGCGGGAGCGTCACCGGGGAGCTGTTTTTT	CASSSGSVTGELFF
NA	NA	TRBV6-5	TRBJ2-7	TGTGCCAGCAGGGGGACACAAGCCTACGAGCAGTACTTC	CASRGTQAYEQYF
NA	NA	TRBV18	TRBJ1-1	TGTGCCAGCTCACCTGGAGGGGCTTGGGACACTGAAGCTTTCTTT	CASSPGGAWDTEAFF
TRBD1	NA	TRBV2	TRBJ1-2	TGTGCCAGCAGTGAAGATTTCACAGGGGGGGGAAATGGCTACACCTTC	CASSEDFTGGGNGYTF
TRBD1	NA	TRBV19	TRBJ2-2	TGTGCCAGCGGGGACAGATTCGACACCGGGGAGCTGTTTTTT	CASGDRFDTGELFF
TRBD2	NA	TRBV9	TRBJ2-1	TGTGCCAGCAGCGCCTCCCGGGGGGTTCGCCACAATGAGCAGTTCTTC	CASSASRGVRHNEQFF
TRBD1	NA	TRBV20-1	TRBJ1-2	TGCAGTGCAAGGACAGGGTTGGGCTACACCTTC	CSARTGLGYTF
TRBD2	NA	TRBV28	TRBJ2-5	TGTGCCAGCAGTTTCCCGGAGGGCCTAGCGGGGGGAGAGACCCAGTACTTC	CASSFPEGLAGGETQYF
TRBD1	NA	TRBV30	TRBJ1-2	TGTGCCTGGAGTGATGACAGGGACGGCTACACCTTC	CAWSDDRDGYTF
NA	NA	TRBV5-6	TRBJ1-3	TGTGCCAGCAGCTTGGCTTCGGTACGCGGAAACACCATATATTTT	CASSLASVRGNTIYF
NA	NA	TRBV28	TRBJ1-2	TGTGCCAGCAGTTTAGGAACAGGTGGGGCCTATGGCTACACCTTC	CASSLGTGGAYGYTF
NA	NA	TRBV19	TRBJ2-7	TGTGCCAGCGCGAGCCGGGGGTACGAGCAGTACTTC	CASASRGYEQYF
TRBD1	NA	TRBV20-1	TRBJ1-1	TGCAGTGCTAGGGTCAGGGGGCAAGCTTTCTTT	CSARVRGQAFF
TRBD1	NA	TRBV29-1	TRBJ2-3	TGCAGCAATACGGGACAGGGGGGGGATACGCAGTATTTT	CSNTGQGGDTQYF
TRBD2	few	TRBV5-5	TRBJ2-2	TGTGCCAGCAGCAGGGGGACTAGCGGGATTACCGGGGAGCTGTTTTTT	CASSRGTSGITGELFF
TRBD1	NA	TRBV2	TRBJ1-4	TGTGCCAGCAGCCTATGGGACAGGGGAGGTGAAAAACTGTTTTTT	CASSLWDRGGEKLFF
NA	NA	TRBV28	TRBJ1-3	TGTGCCAGCAGTTTACCGGGCTCTGGAAACACCATATATTTT	CASSLPGSGNTIYF
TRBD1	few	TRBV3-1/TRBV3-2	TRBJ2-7	TGTGCCAGCAGCCGCCGGGACAGGGTTGCGTACTTC	CASSRRDRVAYF
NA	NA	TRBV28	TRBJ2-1	TGTGCCAGCAGTCCGCGCGGCGCGGGGCTGAATGAGCAGTTCTTC	CASSPRGAGLNEQFF
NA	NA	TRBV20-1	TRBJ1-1	TGCAGTGCTGCGGGTCTTAAAGCTTTCTTT	CSAAGLKAFF
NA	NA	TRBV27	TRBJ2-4	TGTGCCAGCAGTTCCGACTTGCCCTCCAAAAACATTCAGTACTTC	CASSSDLPSKNIQYF
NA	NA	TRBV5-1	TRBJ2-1	TGCGCCAGCAGCGCCGGTGGAGTGGACAATGAGCAGTTCTTC	CASSAGGVDNEQFF
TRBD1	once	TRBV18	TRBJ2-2	TGTGCCAGCTCTACGGACAGGGGGTCCGCCGGGGAGCTGTTTTTT	CASSTDRGSAGELFF
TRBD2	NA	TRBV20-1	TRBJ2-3	TGCAGTGCTAGTAGCGGGGGGCGCACAGATACGCAGTATTTT	CSASSGGRTDTQYF
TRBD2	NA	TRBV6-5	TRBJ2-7	TGTGCCAGCAGTCACACTAGCGGAGCCTACGAGCAGTACTTC	CASSHTSGAYEQYF
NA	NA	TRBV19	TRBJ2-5	TGTGCCAGTAGTAAACAGGGTTTGGAGACCCAGTACTTC	CASSKQGLETQYF
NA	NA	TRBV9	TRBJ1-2	TGTGCCAGCAGCGTACTACAGGGCGGAAACTATGGCTACACCTTC	CASSVLQGGNYGYTF
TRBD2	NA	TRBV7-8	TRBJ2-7	TGTGCCAGCAGCTTGACGGGACTAGCGGGAAGCGCGTTTGCCTACGAGCAGTACTTC	CASSLTGLAGSAFAYEQYF